Listed below are T cell receptor beta chains from one sample, sequenced in a study of Graves' ophthalmopathy and Graves' hyperthyroidism. From the multiplex PCR reads, TCRdb called clonotypes with MiXCR, one entry per CDR3 protein. The data hold more than 1,000,000 distinct CDR3 sequences, with around a third observed a single time. Source material: peripheral blood or thyroid tissue (not recorded which). These receptors were collected from an adult man with Graves' hyperthyroidism. Both conserved end residues are part of each CDR3. A D gene is named only where the DNA matches it firmly. Clone size appears in some rows only: once, few, many, or a class for an expanded clone.

abundance	v_gene	j_gene	d_gene	CDR3nt	CDR3aa
.	TRBV12-5	TRBJ2-2	TRBD1	TGTGCTAGTGGTTTGCCCTACACGGGACAGGGTGGCACCGGGGAGCTGTTTTTT	CASGLPYTGQGGTGELFF
many	TRBV4-3	TRBJ1-1	.	TGCGCCAGCAGCCAAGTCCCAGGCACTGAAGCTTTCTTT	CASSQVPGTEAFF
.	TRBV7-1	TRBJ2-7	TRBD1	TGTGCCAGCAGCACACCGGACAGGATGGGAAGTCAGCAGTACTTC	CASSTPDRMGSQQYF
few	TRBV10-2	TRBJ1-5	.	TGCGCCAGCAGTGAGGTTCGACTTTGGGCCCAGCATTTT	CASSEVRLWAQHF
.	TRBV20-1	TRBJ2-7	TRBD1	TGCAGTGCTAAACAAACCGGGACAGGGCCTACCTACGAGCAGTACTTC	CSAKQTGTGPTYEQYF
.	TRBV29-1	TRBJ2-2	.	TGCAGCGTTTCCGACACCGGGGAGCTGTTTTTT	CSVSDTGELFF
once	TRBV20-1	TRBJ2-7	TRBD2	TGCAGTGCTAGAGGTCGCGGGAGGACAATCTACGAGCAGTACTTC	CSARGRGRTIYEQYF
many	TRBV7-2	TRBJ2-2	.	TGTGCCAGCAGCTCGTCCGCTCCGGGTTACGTTAGGACCGGGGAGCTGTTTTTT	CASSSSAPGYVRTGELFF
few	TRBV5-5	TRBJ1-6	.	TGTGCCAGCACCTGGTTTGTTAGTAATTCACCCCTCCACTTT	CASTWFVSNSPLHF
.	TRBV12-3/TRBV12-4	TRBJ2-5	.	TGTGCCAGCAGCTATTGGGACGGAAAAGAGACCCAGTACTTC	CASSYWDGKETQYF
many	TRBV2	TRBJ1-6	.	TGTGCCAGCAGTCGGGACAATATTTCACCCCTCCACTTT	CASSRDNISPLHF
.	TRBV7-2	TRBJ1-6	.	TGTGCCAGCAGCTTTAGCGCGGGGGCGCAAAATTCACCCCTCCACTTT	CASSFSAGAQNSPLHF
.	TRBV2	TRBJ2-7	TRBD2	TGTGCCAGCAGTGAGTCTAGGACTAGCTCCTACGAGCAGTACTTC	CASSESRTSSYEQYF
.	TRBV5-1	TRBJ2-2	.	TGTGCCAGCAGCTTGGGTGGGTCCGGGACCCTCGAAGACGGGGAGCTGTTTTTT	CASSLGGSGTLEDGELFF
.	TRBV10-2	TRBJ2-2	.	TGCGCCGCCGGGGAGCTGTTTTTT	CAAGELFF
.	TRBV7-7	TRBJ2-2	.	TGTGCCAGCAGCCCCCGCTCAAGCGGGGAGCTGTTTTTT	CASSPRSSGELFF
many	TRBV10-3	TRBJ1-1	.	TGTGCCATCAGCCCTACAGGAGAGCGTGAAGCTTTCTTT	CAISPTGEREAFF
once	TRBV29-1	TRBJ2-5	.	TGCAGCGTTGACACCCAGTACTTC	CSVDTQYF
few	TRBV7-2	TRBJ2-2	.	TGTGCCAGTAGTATATGGGCCGGGTACCAAAACACCGGGGAGCTGTTTTTT	CASSIWAGYQNTGELFF
many	TRBV5-1	TRBJ2-7	.	TGCGCCAGCAGCTTGTTACAGGCCCCCTACGAGCAGTACTTC	CASSLLQAPYEQYF
few	TRBV20-1	TRBJ1-2	.	TGCAGTGCTAGGCCGGTAGGGAGCTATGGCTACACCTTC	CSARPVGSYGYTF
.	TRBV29-1	TRBJ1-1	TRBD1	TGCAGCGTCGTCACCAGGGGGGTACTCACTGAAGCTTTCTTT	CSVVTRGVLTEAFF
many	TRBV19	TRBJ1-2	TRBD1	TGTGCCAGTAGAACGACAGGGATCCCTATCGATGGCTACACCTTC	CASRTTGIPIDGYTF
.	TRBV19	TRBJ2-2	TRBD2	TGTGCCAGTAGTGCGGGACTAGCGGGGGTGTCCGGGGAGCTGTTTTTT	CASSAGLAGVSGELFF
.	TRBV6-1	TRBJ1-4	.	TGTGCCAGCAGTGAATTCCGTGACGCGGCAACTAATGAAAAACTGTTTTTT	CASSEFRDAATNEKLFF
many	TRBV10-3	TRBJ2-7	TRBD1	TGTGCCATCAGTGAGTCGATAGGGAAAGGACAGGGGGACGCCTACGAGCAGTACTTC	CAISESIGKGQGDAYEQYF
.	TRBV20-1	TRBJ2-2	TRBD1	TGCAGTGGTACCCGGGACAGGGACACCGGGGAGCTGTTTTTT	CSGTRDRDTGELFF
few	TRBV7-8	TRBJ2-7	.	TGTGCCAGCAGCGCCCGGACAGCCCGAACCTTCTCCTACGAGCAGTACTTC	CASSARTARTFSYEQYF
many	TRBV10-3	TRBJ1-6	.	TGTGCCATCAGTGAGTCGGAAAATTCACCCCTCCACTTT	CAISESENSPLHF
.	TRBV12-3/TRBV12-4	TRBJ1-1	.	TGTGCCAGCAGTTCGGGGACTAGTTCTCTTCTCGTTGGAGCTTTCTTT	CASSSGTSSLLVGAFF
many	TRBV25-1	TRBJ1-1	TRBD1	TGTGCCAGCAGTACCGGGACAGGGGCTGAAGCTTTCTTT	CASSTGTGAEAFF
.	TRBV15	TRBJ2-7	TRBD2	TGTGCCACCAGCAGAGATTTCGGGGGGTACGAGCAGTACTTC	CATSRDFGGYEQYF
few	TRBV12-3/TRBV12-4	TRBJ1-2	TRBD1	TGTGCCAGCAGTCCCCTAGACAGGGGCGCGGGCTACACCTTC	CASSPLDRGAGYTF
many	TRBV7-7	TRBJ2-6	TRBD1	TGTGCCAGCAGCTCCCGGGACAGGGGCTCTGGGGCCAACGTCCTGACTTTC	CASSSRDRGSGANVLTF
few	TRBV9	TRBJ2-5	TRBD1	TGTGCCAGCAGCGCCCTCGAGGGGGCCTTTGAGACCCAGTACTTC	CASSALEGAFETQYF
few	TRBV12-3/TRBV12-4	TRBJ2-7	.	TGTGCCAGCAGTTTAGTGTCGGCTAGTATCTACGAGCAGTACTTC	CASSLVSASIYEQYF
few	TRBV19	TRBJ1-4	.	TGTGCCAGTAGTATTGGAGGGACCACTAATGAAAAACTGTTTTTT	CASSIGGTTNEKLFF
.	TRBV10-2	TRBJ1-5	TRBD1	TGCGCCAGCAGACCGACAGGGATTTACAATCAGCCCCAGCATTTT	CASRPTGIYNQPQHF
many	TRBV29-1	TRBJ1-2	TRBD1	TGCAGCGTGACCCGGGACAGGGCTGAAAGCTACACCTTC	CSVTRDRAESYTF
many	TRBV15	TRBJ1-1	.	TGTGCCACCAGCTCCCAAAAACAGACAGCAAGGGTTAGAGCTTTCTTT	CATSSQKQTARVRAFF
many	TRBV20-1	TRBJ1-5	.	TGCAGTGCCAACCAGGGAAATCAGCCCCAGCATTTT	CSANQGNQPQHF